This TCR beta chain was sequenced during a study of T cell responses to AZD1222 COVID-19 vaccine. The J segment lost 7 bases and the V segment lost 0 bases, leaving 11 bases of the junction unmatched. The CDR3 runs 18 residues. Per the germline V gene, CDR1 is SGHVS and CDR2 is FNYEAQ. About this clone: Its matching antigen is unknown.

Repertoires were generated with immunoSEQ multiplex PCR, while TCRdb's copy carries only in-frame clones and drops some. Here the sample spans 50,000 to 85,000 clones, 70% to 80% being singletons. General observations from the study: Nearly half of the spike-specific TCRs reportedly recognize variant regions that carry no mutations.

The V call is TRBV7-6, the J call TRBJ2-2, with 10 bases aligning to TRBD1. The source material was peripheral blood, sampled on day 0 of MenACWY control vaccination. The clonotype comes from an adult in good health. The CDR3 nucleotides are TGTGCCAGCAGCTTAGCGGGACAGGGGTCGGCCCGAGACGGGGAGCTGTTTTTT. Translating gives CASSLAGQGSARDGELFF.